This is a list of T cell receptor beta chains from one sample in a study of blood T cell repertoires in COVID-19. TCRdb's copy holds only in-frame clones and misses some; the assay was immunoSEQ multiplex PCR. Counted here are roughly 280,000 clones, around 86% occurring once; the ten biggest clones make up roughly 5.6%. The sequencing input was peripheral blood. The receptors were sampled from an older woman with COVID-19, enrolled during active disease. Both conserved end residues are part of each CDR3. Fields, in order: J gene, clone size, V gene, D gene, CDR3 protein, CDR3 DNA. A D gene is named only where the DNA matches it firmly. Clone sizes are given selectively: once, few, many, or a class where the clone is expanded.

TRBJ2-1	-	TRBV18	TRBD1	CASSPGQGKVEQFF	TGTGCCAGCTCCCCGGGACAGGGGAAAGTTGAGCAGTTCTTC
TRBJ1-2	-	TRBV19	TRBD1	CASSIPGGPGNGYTF	TGTGCCAGTAGTATCCCAGGGGGCCCTGGGAATGGCTACACCTTC
TRBJ2-3	-	TRBV5-8	-	CASSFGRVGRTDTQYF	TGTGCCAGCAGCTTTGGCAGGGTGGGTCGCACAGATACGCAGTATTTT
TRBJ2-7	-	TRBV5-1	-	CASSLWGRGNEQYF	TGCGCCAGCAGCTTGTGGGGCAGAGGTAACGAGCAGTACTTC
TRBJ1-1	-	TRBV2	-	CASSLDIFEAFF	TGTGCCAGCAGTTTGGACATATTTGAAGCTTTCTTT
TRBJ2-5	-	TRBV2	-	CASGALGETQYF	TGTGCCAGTGGGGCGCTGGGAGAGACCCAGTACTTC
TRBJ2-1	-	TRBV6-5	-	CASRYSDEQFF	TGTGCCAGCCGCTATAGCGATGAGCAGTTCTTC
TRBJ2-2	-	TRBV28	TRBD1	CASNQGADGELFF	TGTGCCAGCAATCAGGGGGCGGACGGGGAGCTGTTTTTT
TRBJ2-7	-	TRBV28	TRBD1	CASSSGGPGYEQYF	TGTGCCAGCAGCTCAGGGGGCCCGGGCTACGAGCAGTACTTC
TRBJ2-7	-	TRBV5-4	TRBD1	CASSSIQTGTEQYF	TGTGCCAGCAGCTCCATCCAGACAGGGACCGAGCAGTACTTC
TRBJ1-2	-	TRBV11-2	-	CASSRRGGGYTF	TGTGCCAGCAGCAGACGTGGGGGCGGCTACACCTTC
TRBJ2-7	few	TRBV3-1/TRBV3-2	TRBD2	CASSQGTGTSAEQYF	TGTGCCAGCAGCCAAGGGACCGGGACTAGCGCCGAGCAGTACTTC
TRBJ1-1	-	TRBV28	-	CASTKRSGTEAFF	TGTGCCAGCACCAAGAGGTCAGGGACTGAAGCTTTCTTT
TRBJ1-2	-	TRBV28	-	CASSFLNYGYTF	TGTGCCAGCAGTTTTCTAAACTATGGCTACACCTTC
TRBJ2-2	-	TRBV3-1/TRBV3-2	-	CASSKTRNTGELFF	TGTGCCAGCAGCAAGACTAGGAACACCGGGGAGCTGTTTTTT
TRBJ1-3	few	TRBV28	-	CASSPTLGTTKNTIYF	TGTGCCAGCAGTCCAACGCTTGGCACTACCAAAAACACCATATATTTT
TRBJ1-2	-	TRBV30	TRBD1	CAWNPGQGNYGYTF	TGTGCCTGGAACCCGGGACAGGGCAACTATGGCTACACCTTC
TRBJ2-2	-	TRBV6-4	-	CASSHRGTANTGELFF	TGTGCCAGCAGTCACCGGGGGACAGCGAACACCGGGGAGCTGTTTTTT
TRBJ2-5	-	TRBV7-7	TRBD2	CASSPGGLGWTQYF	TGTGCCAGCAGCCCGGGGGGTCTCGGGTGGACCCAGTACTTC
TRBJ1-2	once	TRBV19	-	CASSIPGRANYGYTF	TGTGCCAGTAGTATACCTGGCAGGGCTAACTATGGCTACACCTTC
TRBJ1-1	-	TRBV4-2	-	CASSQDFGAAAFF	TGTGCCAGCAGCCAAGATTTTGGGGCGGCAGCTTTCTTT
TRBJ2-1	-	TRBV5-1	TRBD2	CASIRSGSVSYNEQFF	TGCGCCAGCATAAGAAGCGGGAGCGTCTCCTACAATGAGCAGTTCTTC
TRBJ2-5	-	TRBV7-8	-	CASIRGRVRETQYF	TGTGCCAGCATTAGAGGGCGGGTTCGGGAGACCCAGTACTTC
TRBJ2-1	few	TRBV15	TRBD1	CATSRVTGADNEQFF	TGTGCCACCAGCAGAGTTACAGGGGCGGACAATGAGCAGTTCTTC
TRBJ1-1	-	TRBV6-5	TRBD1	CASRPGTGQAFF	TGTGCCAGCAGGCCCGGGACAGGGCAAGCTTTCTTT
TRBJ1-5	-	TRBV18	-	CASSPEAVGQPQHF	TGTGCCAGCTCACCCGAGGCGGTTGGGCAGCCCCAGCATTTT
TRBJ1-2	few	TRBV5-6	TRBD1	CASSLIGQGGVGYTF	TGTGCCAGCAGCTTGATTGGACAGGGGGGTGTTGGCTACACCTTC
TRBJ1-1	-	TRBV2	-	CASSVSGWNTEAFF	TGTGCCAGCAGCGTTTCGGGGTGGAACACTGAAGCTTTCTTT
TRBJ1-1	-	TRBV28	-	CASNMNTEAFF	TGTGCCAGCAATATGAACACTGAAGCTTTCTTT
TRBJ1-5	-	TRBV15	-	CATSREGRGEQPQHF	TGTGCCACCAGCAGAGAGGGCAGGGGAGAACAGCCCCAGCATTTT
TRBJ1-1	-	TRBV28	TRBD1	CASSPTGQGAHTEAFF	TGTGCCAGCAGTCCAACCGGACAGGGGGCACACACTGAAGCTTTCTTT
TRBJ1-2	once	TRBV19	-	CASSLGAIDYGYTF	TGTGCCAGTAGCCTAGGGGCAATCGACTATGGCTACACCTTC
TRBJ2-5	once	TRBV15	TRBD1	CATSRETGVVKTQYF	TGTGCCACCAGCAGGGAGACAGGGGTGGTGAAGACCCAGTACTTC
TRBJ1-5	-	TRBV11-2	-	CASSLGGEPQHF	TGTGCCAGCAGCTTAGGAGGCGAGCCCCAGCATTTT
TRBJ1-6	-	TRBV27	TRBD1	CASSSTTQGPPPGSYNSPLHF	TGTGCCAGCAGTTCCACGACACAGGGGCCCCCCCCCGGCTCCTATAATTCACCCCTCCACTTT
TRBJ2-7	once	TRBV5-1	-	CASSLAGTYEQYF	TGCGCCAGCAGCTTAGCAGGCACCTACGAGCAGTACTTC
TRBJ1-1	-	TRBV28	-	CASSSSGAPQNTEAFF	TGTGCCAGCAGTTCCTCAGGGGCCCCCCAGAACACTGAAGCTTTCTTT
TRBJ2-3	-	TRBV6-4	-	CASSDSLRGTQYF	TGTGCCAGCAGTGACTCCCTCAGGGGTACGCAGTATTTT
TRBJ1-1	-	TRBV11-2	TRBD1	CASSLTGSPNTEAFF	TGTGCCAGCAGCTTGACAGGGAGCCCAAACACTGAAGCTTTCTTT
TRBJ2-1	-	TRBV28	-	CASSPSRWSPYNEQFF	TGTGCCAGCAGCCCCTCCCGGTGGTCGCCCTACAATGAGCAGTTCTTC
TRBJ1-4	-	TRBV2	-	CASSGRGSWEKLFF	TGTGCCAGCAGTGGTCGGGGGAGTTGGGAAAAACTGTTTTTT
TRBJ1-1	-	TRBV11-2	-	CASSLGGQTNTEAFF	TGTGCCAGCAGCTTAGGGGGCCAGACGAACACTGAAGCTTTCTTT
TRBJ1-6	once	TRBV18	-	CASSPPTQGLSPLHF	TGTGCCAGCTCACCACCGACTCAGGGCCTATCACCCCTCCACTTT
TRBJ2-3	-	TRBV5-1	TRBD2	CASSLEAGAASDTQYF	TGCGCCAGCAGCTTGGAAGCGGGAGCAGCGTCAGATACGCAGTATTTT
TRBJ2-3	few	TRBV10-2	-	CASSDSSSTDTQYF	TGCGCCAGCAGTGACAGTTCTAGCACAGATACGCAGTATTTT
TRBJ1-4	few	TRBV5-4	TRBD1	CASSLAFGRGLEKLFF	TGTGCCAGCAGCTTGGCCTTCGGAAGGGGGCTTGAAAAACTGTTTTTT
TRBJ2-7	-	TRBV11-2	-	CASSYRDFYEQYF	TGTGCCAGCAGCTACCGGGACTTCTACGAGCAGTACTTC
TRBJ2-2	-	TRBV9	TRBD2	CASRAGGPNTGELFF	TGTGCCAGCAGAGCGGGAGGACCGAACACCGGGGAGCTGTTTTTT
TRBJ1-5	-	TRBV6-5	-	CASRKGGPWQPQHF	TGTGCCAGCAGGAAGGGGGGGCCCTGGCAGCCCCAGCATTTT